These T cell receptor beta chains were read from a single sample in a study of a mutant IDH1 vaccine in newly diagnosed glioma. No antigen has been identified for these receptors. Sequencing used immunoSEQ multiplex PCR; TCRdb keeps in-frame clones, though not all of them. The table includes around 52,000 clones, around 78% detected once. The sequences come from PBMCs, collected from a glioma patient whose treatment included an IDH1 peptide vaccine. These TCRs come from a woman aged 40 to 55 with glioma. CDR3s include the opening cysteine and the closing phenylalanine or tryptophan. A D gene is named only where the DNA matches it firmly. Size is omitted from some rows. Given values are once, few, many or a class for expanded clones.

v_call: TRBV9; d_call: NA; j_call: TRBJ1-5; clone_size: NA; cdr3_nt: TGTGCCAGCAGCGTAGAGGCAGACAATCAGCCCCAGCATTTT; cdr3_aa: CASSVEADNQPQHF
v_call: TRBV2; d_call: TRBD1; j_call: TRBJ2-2; clone_size: NA; cdr3_nt: TGTGCCAGCAGACCCGGGACAGGGGTATCCGGGGAGCTGTTTTTT; cdr3_aa: CASRPGTGVSGELFF
v_call: TRBV2; d_call: TRBD2; j_call: TRBJ2-3; clone_size: NA; cdr3_nt: TGTGCCAGAGGAGGAGCGGGAGTCCCAGATACGCAGTATTTT; cdr3_aa: CARGGAGVPDTQYF
v_call: TRBV2; d_call: NA; j_call: TRBJ1-1; clone_size: NA; cdr3_nt: TGTGCCAGCAGTACATCGTCAGGGGACACTGAAGCTTTCTTT; cdr3_aa: CASSTSSGDTEAFF
v_call: TRBV13; d_call: NA; j_call: TRBJ2-7; clone_size: NA; cdr3_nt: TGTGCCAGCAGCCCCACTTTAGGAATTTACGAGCAGTACTTC; cdr3_aa: CASSPTLGIYEQYF
v_call: TRBV6-6; d_call: TRBD1; j_call: TRBJ2-1; clone_size: NA; cdr3_nt: TGTGCCAGCAGTCCCGGACAGGGGGTACGGAATGAGCAGTTCTTC; cdr3_aa: CASSPGQGVRNEQFF
v_call: TRBV6-6; d_call: TRBD1; j_call: TRBJ2-1; clone_size: NA; cdr3_nt: TGTGCCAGCGGGCACAGGGACAGGGAAAATGGTGAGCAGTTCTTC; cdr3_aa: CASGHRDRENGEQFF
v_call: TRBV2; d_call: NA; j_call: TRBJ2-1; clone_size: NA; cdr3_nt: TGTGCCAGCAGTGAAGTGGCAGGGAGGAGGTACAATGAGCAGTTCTTC; cdr3_aa: CASSEVAGRRYNEQFF
v_call: TRBV4-1; d_call: NA; j_call: TRBJ2-7; clone_size: once; cdr3_nt: TGCGCCAGCAGCCAAGAATGGGGCAGAACCTACGAGCAGTACTTC; cdr3_aa: CASSQEWGRTYEQYF
v_call: TRBV2; d_call: NA; j_call: TRBJ2-1; clone_size: NA; cdr3_nt: TGTGCCAGCAGGGGCGGAGGCTATGAGCAGTTCTTC; cdr3_aa: CASRGGGYEQFF
v_call: TRBV5-4; d_call: NA; j_call: TRBJ2-6; clone_size: NA; cdr3_nt: TGTGCCAGCAGCTTGTCGTGGACAGAGCCTTCTGGGGCCAACGTCCTGACTTTC; cdr3_aa: CASSLSWTEPSGANVLTF
v_call: TRBV6-6; d_call: NA; j_call: TRBJ2-2; clone_size: NA; cdr3_nt: TGTGCCAGCTCGGGTTTGGGAGGAAGGGCCGGGGAGCTGTTTTTT; cdr3_aa: CASSGLGGRAGELFF
v_call: TRBV7-2; d_call: NA; j_call: TRBJ2-3; clone_size: NA; cdr3_nt: TGTGCCAGCAGCTCTAGGTGGGGCACAGATACGCAGTATTTT; cdr3_aa: CASSSRWGTDTQYF
v_call: TRBV19; d_call: NA; j_call: TRBJ1-2; clone_size: NA; cdr3_nt: TGTGCCAGTAGTATAAACCCGTATGGCTACACCTTC; cdr3_aa: CASSINPYGYTF
v_call: TRBV10-1; d_call: NA; j_call: TRBJ1-6; clone_size: NA; cdr3_nt: TGCGCCAGCAGTGAGCAGGGGAATTCACCCCTCCACTTT; cdr3_aa: CASSEQGNSPLHF
v_call: TRBV30; d_call: NA; j_call: TRBJ1-4; clone_size: NA; cdr3_nt: TGTGCCTGGAATCGGGGGCTAAGGCCTAATGAAAAACTGTTTTTT; cdr3_aa: CAWNRGLRPNEKLFF
v_call: TRBV10-3; d_call: TRBD1; j_call: TRBJ1-1; clone_size: NA; cdr3_nt: TGTGCCATCAGTGAGTCGACAGGGGCGGACACTGAAGCTTTCTTT; cdr3_aa: CAISESTGADTEAFF
v_call: TRBV29-1; d_call: NA; j_call: TRBJ1-1; clone_size: NA; cdr3_nt: TGCAGCGTTACCCATTCGACCCGGAACACTGAAGCTTTCTTT; cdr3_aa: CSVTHSTRNTEAFF
v_call: TRBV30; d_call: NA; j_call: TRBJ1-3; clone_size: once; cdr3_nt: TGTGCCTGGAGTCCCCCATCGTCATATGTAAACACCATATATTTT; cdr3_aa: CAWSPPSSYVNTIYF
v_call: TRBV14; d_call: NA; j_call: TRBJ2-6; clone_size: NA; cdr3_nt: TGTGCCAGCAGCCAATTCTCTGGGGCCAACGTCCTGACTTTC; cdr3_aa: CASSQFSGANVLTF
v_call: TRBV7-2; d_call: TRBD2; j_call: TRBJ2-1; clone_size: medium-sized; cdr3_nt: TGTGCCAGCAGCCCCGGCGGGGGACTGTATAATGAGCAGTTCTTC; cdr3_aa: CASSPGGGLYNEQFF
v_call: TRBV27; d_call: NA; j_call: TRBJ2-7; clone_size: NA; cdr3_nt: TGTGCCAGCACCAATAAAAAGAGCGAAGGTTACTACGAGCAGTACTTC; cdr3_aa: CASTNKKSEGYYEQYF
v_call: TRBV5-5; d_call: TRBD1; j_call: TRBJ1-3; clone_size: few; cdr3_nt: TGTGCCAGCAGCTTGGGGGGACAGGCCCCTGGAAACACCATATATTTT; cdr3_aa: CASSLGGQAPGNTIYF
v_call: TRBV7-9; d_call: NA; j_call: TRBJ1-1; clone_size: NA; cdr3_nt: TGTGCCAGCATCCCCGGGCCCCTGGACACTGAAGCTTTCTTT; cdr3_aa: CASIPGPLDTEAFF